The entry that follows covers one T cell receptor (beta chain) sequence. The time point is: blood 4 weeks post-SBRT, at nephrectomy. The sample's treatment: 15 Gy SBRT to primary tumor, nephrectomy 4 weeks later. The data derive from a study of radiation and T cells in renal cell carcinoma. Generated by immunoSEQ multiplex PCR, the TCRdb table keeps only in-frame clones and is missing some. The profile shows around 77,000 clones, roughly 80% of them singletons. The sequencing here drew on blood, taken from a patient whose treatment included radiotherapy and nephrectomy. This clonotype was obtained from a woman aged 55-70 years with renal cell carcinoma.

Here the CDR3 DNA reads TGTGCCAGCAGAGCTACAGGAGAGGGCGAGCAGTACTTC. Protein sequence: CASRATGEGEQYF. The rearrangement links TRBV2 to TRBJ2-7; D may correspond to TRBD1 or TRBD2 (5 bases each). Trimming shortened V by 6 bases and J by 6 bases, and 15 bases separated the two germline ends. Germline CDR1 SNHLY, CDR2 FYNNEI. This CDR3 comprises 13 residues. The entire variable domain, with the rest obtained from reference TRBV2 and TRBJ2-7, is as follows: EPEVTQTPSHQVTQMGQEVILRCVPISNHLYFYWYRQILGQKVEFLVSFYNNEISEKSEIFDDQFSVERPDGSNFTLKIRSTKLEDSAMYFCASRATGEGEQYFGPGTRLTVT.